These 6 T cell receptor beta chains came from one sample sequenced in a study of T cells in Graves' hyperthyroidism and ophthalmopathy (dated by TCRdb to the late 2010s). Preparation of the library involved multiplex PCR. The sequencer listed for this sample is Illumina HiSeq 2000. The TCR beta CDR3 regions were amplified from the RNA transcripts. The first round of RT-PCR for the TCR CDR3 was performed with the HTBI primer set and the Qiagen OneStep RT-PCR kit. The public reads were reprocessed in TCRdb via fastp at Q25 and MiXCR, keeping in-frame beta chains. CDR3 protein duplicates are merged, each entry listing the most common genes and DNA. The sample table records 490,000 or so distinct CDR3 sequences; 46% of these occur just once. The ten top clones hold about two fifths of the sample. Sequencing was done on a sample of peripheral blood or thyroid tissue (not recorded which). Every receptor here comes from an adult woman with Graves' disease, either hyperthyroidism or ophthalmopathy (not recorded which).

This rearrangement joins TRBV20-1 to TRBJ2-7; TRBD2 aligns across 12 bases. J lost 6 bases, V lost 6 bases, and 6 bases had no gene match. CDR1 is DFQATT and CDR2 is SNEGSKA in the germline V gene (reference sequence). The CDR3 sequence is 13 residues long. The CDR3 region is CSAPTSGGGEQYF. CDR3 nucleotides: TGCAGTGCGCCGACTAGCGGGGGTGGCGAGCAGTACTTC.

The CDR3 region is CAISDEGAETQYF. CDR3 in DNA: TGTGCCATCAGTGACGAGGGGGCTGAGACCCAGTACTTC. The chain recombines TRBV10-3 with TRBJ2-5; 7 bases fit TRBD1. Germline V CDR1 and CDR2: ENHRY, SYGVKD. CDR3 length: 13 amino acids. J was trimmed by 5 bases and V by 3 bases; bases with no gene match: 3.

The J gene is TRBJ1-5, the V gene TRBV20-1; D is unclear. This CDR3 contains 13 residues. The V gene lost 5 bases and the J gene lost 5 bases, with 13 bases spanning the gap. The V gene's germline CDR1 is DFQATT and CDR2 SNEGSKA (reference sequence). The CDR3: CSADYYRDQPQHF. CDR3 sequence (DNA): TGCAGTGCTGATTATTATCGGGATCAGCCCCAGCATTTT.

This clonotype showed up many times. V is TRBV7-3 and J is TRBJ1-1, with 7 positions matching TRBD1. Germline V gene lookup returns CDR1 SGHTA and CDR2 FQGTGA. V gave up 1 base and J gave up 11 bases; unmatched junction bases: 13. The CDR3 is made up of 15 amino acids. This chain's CDR3 is CASSLKAGQPQMAFF. CDR3 DNA sequence: TGTGCCAGCAGCTTAAAGGCGGGACAGCCCCAAATGGCTTTCTTT.

V gene TRBV7-2 combines with J gene TRBJ1-3; D not certain. Per germline, CDR1 SGHTA and CDR2 FQGNSA. Trimming stripped 2 bases from V and 9 bases from J, with 11 bases between. CDR3 length equals 13 residues. CDR3 DNA sequence: TGTGCCAGCAGCTTAAGACGCGGGCTCACCATATATTTT. This gives the protein CASSLRRGLTIYF.

This clonotype was seen at least ten times. The rearrangement links TRBV9 to TRBJ1-3, with D unclear. This CDR3 contains 16 residues. The germline V and J ends were trimmed by 0 bases and 0 bases, with 10 bases remaining between them. Germline CDR1 and CDR2: SGDLS and YYNGEE. CDR3 region: CASSVEVTRSGNTIYF. CDR3 sequence (DNA): TGTGCCAGCAGCGTAGAAGTGACGCGCTCTGGAAACACCATATATTTT. Full variable domain (rest looked up from reference TRBV9 and TRBJ1-3): DSGVTQTPKHLITATGQRVTLRCSPRSGDLSVYWYQQSLDQGLQFLIQYYNGEERAKGNILERFSAQQFPDLHSELNLSSLELGDSALYFCASSVEVTRSGNTIYFGEGSWLTVV.